A single TCR beta chain is shown here with its context. Its antigen remains unidentified. This entry comes from a study of a mutant IDH1 vaccine in newly diagnosed glioma. Study context: With temozolomide cycles, or 4-6 weeks after radiotherapy alone, vaccination was started. Standard pretreatment was either radiotherapy, temozolomide, or, for most, radiochemotherapy with temozolomide.

Measured with immunoSEQ multiplex PCR; TCRdb has only the in-frame clones, and not every one. This repertoire shows about 47,000 clones, more than 70% found once; its top ten account for around 6%. Sample time point: week 35, safety follow-up. Vaccinated patients received 300 ug of mutant IDH1 20-mer peptide per dose, with topical imiquimod. Points from the study as a whole: Whatever changes occurred in top peripheral T cell clonotypes seemed unrelated to pseudoprogression. Immune responses induced by the vaccine were seen in 80% to 95% of patients, spanning multiple MHC alleles.

Germline V CDR1 and CDR2: SGHRS, YFSETQ. Trimming removed 4 bases from V and 3 bases from J; junction bases left unmatched: 2. The CDR3 loop spans 13 amino acids. This chain connects TRBV5-1 to TRBJ1-2, with 8 bases fitting TRBD1. The sample consisted of PBMCs, taken from a glioma patient whose treatment included an IDH1 peptide vaccine. This TCR was recovered from a woman in her 40s with glioma. The CDR3 protein is CASSPGGDYGYTF. The CDR3 DNA reads TGCGCCAGCAGCCCAGGGGGCGACTATGGCTACACCTTC.